Shown below are 30 T cell receptor beta chains from a single sample sequenced in a study of persistence of HIV-infected CD4 T cells. An overlapping HIV-1 Gag peptide pool stimulated these cells at 0.95 to 1 ug/peptide/mL. Sorted nonresponding memory CD4+ T cells were CD40L-negative, CD69-negative, CD45RO-high. No antigen is known for these receptors. The libraries were made with immunoSEQ version 4 in survey mode. Libraries were prepared by immunoSEQ multiplex PCR; TCRdb keeps only in-frame clonotypes and omits some of them. The sample lists about 36,000 clones; roughly 84% were seen once. The sample was cultured CD4+ T cells from PBMCs, taken from a patient who received antiretroviral therapy. The receptors come from an adult with HIV. The donor label of this sample is uncertain.

This sequence joins TRBV5-1 and TRBJ2-1, with 8 bases matching TRBD1. Germline CDR1 is SGHRS and CDR2 is YFSETQ. V trimming: 4 bases; J trimming: 3 bases; junction bases outside the gene matches: 6. The CDR3 is made up of 15 amino acids. CDR3 region: CASSPDRGFYNEQFF. In nucleotides, the CDR3 is TGCGCCAGCAGCCCCGACAGGGGTTTCTACAATGAGCAGTTCTTC.

The rearrangement uses TRBV19 and TRBJ1-2, with 9 bases identical to TRBD1. J was trimmed by 8 bases and V by 2 bases; bases with no gene match: 9. Germline loops: CDR1 LNHDA, CDR2 SQIVND (reference sequence). The CDR3 runs 15 residues. CDR3 amino acids: CASSISHGQGRGYTF. In nucleotides, the CDR3 is TGTGCCAGTAGTATATCTCACGGACAGGGGCGCGGCTACACCTTC.

This chain uses TRBV5-1 with TRBJ2-1; possibly TRBD2 for D (6 bases). Germline CDR1 reads SGHRS; CDR2 reads YFSETQ. V was trimmed by 2 bases and J by 0 bases, leaving 12 bases between them. This CDR3 comprises 16 residues. CDR3 region: CASSFFSLASYNEQFF. The CDR3 region has the DNA TGCGCCAGCAGCTTCTTCTCACTAGCCTCCTACAATGAGCAGTTCTTC.

The V call is TRBV18, the J call TRBJ1-4, with 7 bases that match TRBD1. V lost 6 bases, J lost 8 bases, and 9 bases stayed unmatched. Per the germline V gene, CDR1 is KGHSH and CDR2 is LQKENI. The CDR3 totals 14 residues. Here the CDR3 reads CASSPGTEKEKLFF. CDR3 DNA: TGTGCCAGCTCCCCCGGGACAGAAAAAGAAAAACTGTTTTTT.

CDR3 in amino acids: CASSGGWGQGVSYEQYF. The CDR3 nucleotides read TGTGCCAGCAGTGGCGGGTGGGGACAGGGGGTGAGCTACGAGCAGTACTTC. This rearrangement joins TRBV28 to TRBJ2-7; TRBD1 aligns across 11 bases. Germline V gene data show CDR1 as MDHEN and CDR2 as SYDVKM. The J segment lost 3 bases and the V segment lost 5 bases, leaving 12 bases of the junction unmatched. The CDR3 consists of 17 residues. The full variable domain, its missing parts supplied by reference TRBV28 and TRBJ2-7, is DVKVTQSSRYLVKRTGEKVFLECVQDMDHENMFWYRQDPGLGLRLIYFSYDVKMKEKGDIPEGYSVSREKKERFSLILESASTNQTSMYLCASSGGWGQGVSYEQYFGPGTRLTVT.

In this sample, this clone turned up a few times. The chain has TRBV3-1 (or the pseudogene TRBV3-2) and TRBJ1-6, with a weak D call TRBD1 (5 bases). The germline CDR1 and CDR2 sequences are LGHDT and YNNKEL (reference sequence). The CDR3 runs 14 residues. Deletions cut 0 bases from V and 6 bases from J, with 6 bases between. Here the CDR3 reads CASSQDRGNSPLHF. The CDR3 region has the DNA TGTGCCAGCAGCCAAGATAGGGGTAATTCACCCCTCCACTTT.

The chain joins TRBV7-9 to TRBJ2-1; D might be TRBD2 (5 bases). The CDR3 length is 16 residues. Per germline, CDR1 SEHNR and CDR2 FQNEAQ (reference sequence). With 6 bases removed from V and 8 bases from J, the gap between germline ends came to 23 bases. The CDR3 spells CASSYLPGSTLYEQFF. CDR3 in DNA: TGTGCCAGCAGTTATTTACCGGGATCAACCTTGTATGAGCAGTTCTTC.

The CDR3 loop is CASYGDLNTEAFF. The CDR3 region has the DNA TGTGCCAGCTACGGGGATCTGAACACTGAAGCTTTCTTT. V is TRBV6-5 and J is TRBJ1-1; D is undetermined. CDR3 length equals 13 residues. The V gene lost 8 bases and the J gene lost 0 bases, with 10 bases spanning the gap. Germline CDR1 is MNHEY and CDR2 is SVGAGI.

This clone came up once. The rearrangement uses TRBV7-9 and TRBJ1-2, with 7 bases fitting TRBD1. The V gene end was trimmed by 5 bases and the J gene end by 4 bases; junction bases not matched to a gene: 7. The germline V gene encodes CDR1 SEHNR and CDR2 FQNEAQ (reference sequence). This CDR3 is 14 amino acids long. The CDR3 nucleotides read TGTGCCAGCAGCCCGGGGGGACAGATCTATGGCTACACCTTC. Encoded protein: CASSPGGQIYGYTF.

This chain connects TRBV12-2 to TRBJ2-2; TRBD2, the table's D call, was not compared with the DNA. TRBV12-2 is assigned pseudogene status. The CDR3 consists of 18 residues. The CDR3 nucleotides are TGTGCAAGTCGCTTAGCGTGGGGGGTAGGCGGAAACACCGGGGAGCTGTTTTTT. Translated, it gives CASRLAWGVGGNTGELFF.

V and J are TRBV18 and TRBJ1-3, with D tentatively TRBD1 (6 bases). Germline lookup yields CDR1 KGHSH and CDR2 LQKENI. The CDR3 has 15 amino acids. Trimming pared 3 bases from V and 4 bases from J, leaving 13 bases between. The CDR3 sequence: CASSPLGADGNTIYF. Written as DNA, the CDR3 is TGTGCCAGCTCACCTCTGGGGGCTGACGGAAACACCATATATTTT.

This clone has just a few counts. This chain connects TRBV18 to TRBJ1-2, with TRBD1 identical over 7 bases. Germline CDR1 reads KGHSH; CDR2 reads LQKENI. Trimming cost V 3 bases and J 2 bases; bases outside gene matches: 15. This CDR3 has 18 amino acids. CDR3 DNA: TGTGCCAGCTCACCCGCCGCTTTAGCAGGGGGAAGGAACTATGGCTACACCTTC. Encoded protein: CASSPAALAGGRNYGYTF.

CDR3 nucleotide sequence: TGTGCCAGCAGTTTAGTCCATAACTACGAGCAGTACTTC. Encoded protein: CASSLVHNYEQYF. The chain recombines TRBV28 with TRBJ2-7; D is unclear. V dropped 2 bases and J dropped 3 bases, with 8 bases sitting between them. This CDR3 region has 13 residues. CDR1 MDHEN and CDR2 SYDVKM come from the germline V gene.

The chain combines TRBV5-4 with TRBJ2-1; D perhaps matches TRBD1 (6 bases). V lost 0 bases and J lost 2, with 9 bases in between. This CDR3 has 15 residues. Germline CDR1 and CDR2: SGHNT and YYREEE (reference sequence). The CDR3 DNA sequence: TGTGCCAGCAGCTTGGACAGGGCACCCTACAATGAGCAGTTCTTC. This translates into CASSLDRAPYNEQFF.

V gene TRBV19 combines with J gene TRBJ2-3; D uncertain. V lost 4 bases and J 1 base, leaving 12 bases between the germline ends. This CDR3 spans 15 amino acids. Germline lookup yields CDR1 LNHDA and CDR2 SQIVND (reference sequence). CDR3 DNA sequence: TGTGCCAGTAGTAAGGAGATGGCGCGCACAGATACGCAGTATTTT. Amino acids: CASSKEMARTDTQYF.

This clone was observed a single time. This chain links TRBV7-2 with TRBJ2-2; 7 bases map to TRBD2. V lost 3 bases to trimming and J lost 16 bases; unmatched junction nucleotides: 11. Germline V lookup: CDR1 SGHTA, CDR2 FQGNSA. The CDR3 covers 13 residues. In DNA form, the CDR3 reads TGTGCCAGCAGCTTGGGGGGAGGGAAGCCCGCGTTTTTT. Amino acid sequence: CASSLGGGKPAFF.

There are a few counts of this clone. The rearrangement links TRBV2 to TRBJ2-2; the match to TRBD1 covers 8 bases. Germline loops: CDR1 SNHLY, CDR2 FYNNEI. This CDR3 spans 12 amino acids. With V trimmed by 11 bases and J by 11 bases, 10 bases remained unmatched. CDR3 amino acids: CASCKDRGELFF. In nucleotides, the CDR3 is TGTGCCTCCTGCAAAGACAGGGGTGAGCTGTTTTTT.

V is TRBV3-1 (or the pseudogene TRBV3-2) and J is TRBJ1-5; D gene unclear. The CDR3 has 14 residues. Trimming removed 6 bases from V and 0 bases from J, with 9 bases in between. Germline CDR1 reads LGHDT; CDR2 reads YNNKEL (reference sequence). Written as DNA, the CDR3 is TGTGCCAGCAGTCCTCGCTTTAGCAATCAGCCCCAGCATTTT. Translating it yields CASSPRFSNQPQHF.

The V and J genes are TRBV2 and TRBJ1-3, with a tentative D call TRBD1 (5 bases). V lost 4 bases and J lost 0, with 7 bases in between. This CDR3 region has 14 residues. Germline V gives CDR1 SNHLY, CDR2 FYNNEI. The CDR3 nucleotides read TGTGCCAGCAGTGGGCAGGGCTCTGGAAACACCATATATTTT. Translated: CASSGQGSGNTIYF.

The V call is TRBV27, the J call TRBJ2-2; tentatively, D is TRBD2 (5 bases). V dropped 4 bases and J dropped 2 bases, with 8 bases sitting between them. The CDR3 covers 14 residues. CDR1 is MNHEY and CDR2 is SMNVEV in the germline V gene (reference sequence). The CDR3 reads CASSSGYNTGELFF. CDR3 in DNA: TGTGCCAGCAGTTCGGGGTACAACACCGGGGAGCTGTTTTTT.

The chain couples TRBV7-6 to TRBJ1-5; tentative D call: TRBD1 (6 bases). The V end lost 3 bases, the J end lost 6 bases, and 9 bases lay between the germline ends. The CDR3 runs to 13 residues. Germline V gene sequence: CDR1 SGHVS, CDR2 FNYEAQ. The CDR3 nucleotides read TGTGCCAGCAGCTTCGACAGGTCTCAGCCCCAGCATTTT. Amino acids: CASSFDRSQPQHF.

V usage is TRBV3-1 (or the pseudogene TRBV3-2) and J usage is TRBJ2-3; D ambiguous. V lost 5 bases to trimming and J lost 0 bases, with 6 bases between them. Germline assignment: CDR1 LGHDT and CDR2 YNNKEL (reference sequence). The CDR3 loop spans 13 amino acids. CDR3 sequence: CASSSPSTDTQYF. The CDR3 DNA reads TGTGCCAGCAGCTCCCCTAGCACAGATACGCAGTATTTT.

This clone occurred once. CDR3 DNA: TGTGCCAGCAGACCAAGACAGGCCACGAATTCACCCCTCCACTTT. Its translation is CASRPRQATNSPLHF. The chain is built from TRBV6-5 and TRBJ1-6; the D gene is possibly TRBD1 (6 bases). Between the trimmed V and J ends, which lost 6 bases and 7 bases, there was a span of 16 bases. The germline CDR1 and CDR2 sequences are MNHEY and SVGAGI. The CDR3 contains 15 residues.

The chain combines TRBV5-1 with TRBJ1-6; no clear D. The CDR3 is made up of 15 amino acids. The V and J ends lost 4 bases and 17 bases respectively, with 25 bases between them. The germline V gene has CDR1 SGHRS and CDR2 YFSETQ. The CDR3 nucleotides are TGCGCCAGCAGCCCAAATACGGACTCTCTACGCAGAGTCCACTTT. It yields the protein CASSPNTDSLRRVHF. Together with reference TRBV5-1 and TRBJ1-6, the CDR3 gives the full variable domain: KAGVTQTPRYLIKTRGQQVTLSCSPISGHRSVSWYQQTPGQGLQFLFEYFSETQRNKGNFPGRFSGRQFSNSRSEMNVSTLELGDSALYLCASSPNTDSLRRVHFGNGTRLTVT.

For this clone: Other DNA sequences in this specimen translate into the identical CDR3. The rearrangement uses TRBV7-6 and TRBJ2-2; D gene unclear. Trimming took off 2 bases at V and 5 bases at J, with 12 bases between the two ends. The CDR3 length is 15 residues. Looked up from germline, CDR1 is SGHVS and CDR2 is FNYEAQ. The CDR3 sequence is CASSLLGDVTGELFF. CDR3 nucleotides: TGTGCCAGCAGCTTATTGGGTGATGTTACCGGGGAGCTGTTTTTT.

This chain joins TRBV7-2 and TRBJ2-7, with D unresolved. The CDR3 runs 13 residues. The germline CDR1 and CDR2 sequences are SGHTA and FQGNSA. The V end was cut by 0 bases, the J end by 2 bases, with 5 bases between. CDR3 residues: CASSLAGPYEQYF. The CDR3 DNA follows: TGTGCCAGCAGCTTAGCGGGTCCCTACGAGCAGTACTTC.

The CDR3 nucleotides are TGCAGCGTTGAAGCCCTCGGGACAGTCGGGAGAACTAGGGACTATGGCTACACCTTC. This encodes CSVEALGTVGRTRDYGYTF. This chain joins TRBV29-1 and TRBJ1-2; 7 bases match TRBD1. The CDR3 is 19 amino acids. The trim removed 1 base at V and 3 bases at J, leaving 20 bases unmatched. Germline-derived CDR1 and CDR2 are SQVTM and ANQGSEA.

The chain links TRBV7-2 to TRBJ1-6, with no clear D. From germline, CDR1 is SGHTA and CDR2 FQGNSA. CDR3 size: 14 residues. The V end lost 6 bases, the J end lost 9 bases, and 15 bases lay between the germline ends. CDR3: CASRPRVSSSPLHF. The CDR3 nucleotides are TGTGCCAGCAGACCACGGGTCTCGAGTTCACCCCTCCACTTT.

This clone counts as medium-sized. The chain links TRBV7-9 to TRBJ1-1, with 7 bases that match TRBD1. V lost 5 bases, J lost 4 bases, and 4 bases stayed unmatched. Germline loops: CDR1 SEHNR, CDR2 FQNEAQ (reference sequence). The CDR3 is 13 residues long. This chain's CDR3 is CASSRTGSTEAFF. The DNA of the CDR3 is TGTGCCAGCAGCCGGACAGGTAGCACTGAAGCTTTCTTT.

The CDR3 is CASNRDGLDTQYF. The CDR3 DNA follows: TGTGCCAGCAACCGGGACGGTCTTGATACGCAGTATTTT. The rearrangement links TRBV5-8 to TRBJ2-3; D assignment may be TRBD1 or TRBD2 (5 bases each). V was pared by 6 bases and J by 6 bases, with 14 bases between. The CDR3 loop spans 13 amino acids. In germline, CDR1 is SGHTS, CDR2 YDEGEE.